Presented here are 20 T cell receptor beta chains from one specimen sequenced in a study of blood T cell repertoires in COVID-19. The repertoire was sequenced with immunoSEQ multiplex PCR; TCRdb's copy has only in-frame clones and lacks some. This table holds 100,000 to 150,000 clones, over 75% found once. Sequencing was done on a sample of peripheral blood. Receptors were obtained from a man aged 35 to 55 with active or convalescent COVID-19.

V usage is TRBV2 and J usage is TRBJ2-7; no firm D call. Germline V gene sequence: CDR1 SNHLY, CDR2 FYNNEI. The CDR3 has 11 amino acids. Trimming took off 6 bases at V and 3 bases at J, with 6 bases between the two ends. DNA for the CDR3: TGTGCCAGCAGGCGGAACTACGAGCAGTACTTC. It encodes CASRRNYEQYF.

The gene calls are TRBV7-9 and TRBJ2-7; TRBD1 agrees at 9 bases. Trimming cost V 5 bases and J 1 base; bases outside gene matches: 6. Germline assignment: CDR1 SEHNR and CDR2 FQNEAQ (reference sequence). The CDR3 length is 15 residues. The DNA for the CDR3 is TGTGCCAGCAGCCGGACCGGGACAGGGTCCTACGAGCAGTACTTC. Amino acids: CASSRTGTGSYEQYF.

The V and J genes are TRBV10-2 and TRBJ1-5, with D possibly matching TRBD1 (5 bases). V lost 4 bases to trimming and J lost 9 bases, with 13 bases between them. CDR1 is WSHSY, CDR2 SAAADI, per germline. The CDR3 is made up of 13 amino acids. CDR3 bases: TGCGCCAGCAGTGCTGGCAGGGAAAGGCCCCAGCATTTT. As protein: CASSAGRERPQHF.

The chain is built from TRBV7-2 and TRBJ2-6; 8 bases fit TRBD1. With V trimmed by 2 bases and J by 0 bases, 3 bases remained unmatched. Germline-derived CDR1 and CDR2 are SGHTA and FQGNSA. This CDR3 spans 17 amino acids. CDR3 DNA sequence: TGTGCCAGCAGCTTACGCGGACAGGGCTCTGGGGCCAACGTCCTGACTTTC. The encoded protein is CASSLRGQGSGANVLTF. The full variable domain, rest sourced from reference TRBV7-2 and TRBJ2-6, is GAGVSQSPSNKVTEKGKDVELRCDPISGHTALYWYRQSLGQGLEFLIYFQGNSAPDKSGLPSDRFSAERTGGSVSTLTIQRTQQEDSAVYLCASSLRGQGSGANVLTFGAGSRLTVL.

This clone has only a few counts. The junction departs from the called germline gene at one end, perhaps through a read error. The chain is built from TRBV6-5 and TRBJ2-5, with TRBD2 matching over 14 bases. Germline loops: CDR1 MNHEY, CDR2 SVGAGI. The length of the CDR3 is 14 residues. The CDR3 region has the DNA TGTGCCAGCAGTTATGGGACTAGCGGGGGCTTCGGGAACTTC. It translates to CASSYGTSGGFGNF.

The V call is TRBV19, the J call TRBJ2-5, with 9 bases identical to TRBD1. V shed 5 bases, J shed 4 bases, and the junction held 5 bases outside the gene matches. This CDR3 is built from 14 residues. Germline CDR1 reads LNHDA; CDR2 reads SQIVND (reference sequence). The CDR3 nucleotides read TGTGCCAGTAGTTTAATGACAGGGGGAGAGACCCAGTACTTC. It yields the protein CASSLMTGGETQYF.

This clone came up a few times. The chain couples TRBV6-6 to TRBJ2-1; 10 bases match TRBD2. With V trimmed by 6 bases and J by 3 bases, 8 bases remained unmatched. CDR3 length: 16 amino acids. Germline assignment: CDR1 MNHNY and CDR2 SVGAGI (reference sequence). The CDR3 DNA reads TGTGCCAGCAGAGACAAGCGGGGGGGCTTCTACAATGAGCAGTTCTTC. Protein sequence: CASRDKRGGFYNEQFF.

The J gene is TRBJ2-7, the V gene TRBV7-2; D unresolved. Trimming took off 3 bases at V and 2 bases at J, with 5 bases between the two ends. CDR1 is SGHTA and CDR2 is FQGNSA in the germline V gene. The CDR3 contains 12 residues. CDR3 sequence reads: CASSFRTYEQYF. As DNA, the CDR3 is TGTGCCAGCAGCTTTCGTACCTACGAGCAGTACTTC.

The chain links TRBV11-3 to TRBJ2-3; 10 bases map to TRBD2. V lost 0 bases to trimming and J lost 2 bases; unmatched junction nucleotides: 8. CDR1 and CDR2 from the germline V gene are SGHNT and YENEEA. The CDR3 runs 18 residues. The DNA for the CDR3 is TGTGCCAGCAGCTTAGATTCCAGCGGGGGGGTGAACACAGATACGCAGTATTTT. This sequence encodes CASSLDSSGGVNTDTQYF.

The J gene is TRBJ1-1, the V gene TRBV18; a weak D match, TRBD1 (5 bases). The CDR3 is made up of 16 amino acids. Germline V gene sequence: CDR1 KGHSH, CDR2 LQKENI. Trimming cost V 4 bases and J 4 bases, with 19 bases left between them. CDR3 loop: CASSQGPQVRSTEAFF. The CDR3 DNA reads TGTGCCAGCTCACAGGGTCCACAGGTCCGTAGCACTGAAGCTTTCTTT.

The chain has TRBV6-5 and TRBJ2-5; the D gene is possibly TRBD1 (6 bases). The CDR3 contains 14 residues. Germline assignment: CDR1 MNHEY and CDR2 SVGAGI. The V end was cut by 5 bases, the J end by 2 bases, with 12 bases between. The CDR3 coding sequence is TGTGCCAGCAGTCCCTACAGGGCACAAGAGACCCAGTACTTC. Residues: CASSPYRAQETQYF.

The chain joins TRBV5-6 to TRBJ2-2; 8 bases map to TRBD2. The ends lost 2 bases at V and 0 bases at J; junction bases unmatched: 3. In germline, CDR1 is SGHDT, CDR2 YYEEEE. The CDR3 runs 16 residues. The CDR3 loop is CASSLLAVANTGELFF. The CDR3 nucleotides read TGTGCCAGCAGCTTACTAGCGGTAGCGAACACCGGGGAGCTGTTTTTT. The full variable domain, rest sourced from reference TRBV5-6 and TRBJ2-2, is DAGVTQSPTHLIKTRGQQVTLRCSPKSGHDTVSWYQQALGQGPQFIFQYYEEEERQRGNFPDRFSGHQFPNYSSELNVNALLLGDSALYLCASSLLAVANTGELFFGEGSRLTVL.

This chain uses TRBV7-9 with TRBJ2-5; 7 nucleotides match TRBD1. CDR1 is SEHNR and CDR2 is FQNEAQ in the germline V gene (reference sequence). V lost 3 bases to trimming and J lost 1 base; unmatched junction nucleotides: 2. The CDR3 length is 14 residues. The CDR3 bases are TGTGCCAGCAGCTTTGGGACAGCCCAAGAGACCCAGTACTTC. Translated, it gives CASSFGTAQETQYF. Combining the CDR3 with reference TRBV7-9 and TRBJ2-5 gives the whole variable domain DTGVSQNPRHKITKRGQNVTFRCDPISEHNRLYWYRQTLGQGPEFLTYFQNEAQLEKSRLLSDRFSAERPKGSFSTLEIQRTEQGDSAMYLCASSFGTAQETQYFGPGTRLLVL.

The CDR3 sequence: CASSMGSGWFTEAFF. CDR3 nucleotide sequence: TGTGCCAGTAGTATGGGCTCAGGGTGGTTTACTGAAGCTTTCTTT. The genes are TRBV19 and TRBJ1-1; D perhaps matches TRBD1 (5 bases). Germline V gene sequence: CDR1 LNHDA, CDR2 SQIVND (reference sequence). The CDR3 totals 15 residues. The germline V and J ends were trimmed by 3 bases and 5 bases, with 16 bases remaining between them.

The rearrangement uses TRBV3-1 (or the pseudogene TRBV3-2) and TRBJ1-6; tentatively, D is TRBD1 (6 bases). V gave up 4 bases and J gave up 0 bases, with 10 bases separating them. CDR3 length equals 16 residues. Germline V lookup: CDR1 LGHDT, CDR2 YNNKEL (reference sequence). The CDR3 sequence is CASSPPGVSYNSPLHF. The DNA of the CDR3 is TGTGCCAGCAGCCCCCCAGGGGTCTCCTATAATTCACCCCTCCACTTT.

The genes are TRBV2 and TRBJ1-4; 8 bases map to TRBD1. The V gene end was trimmed by 5 bases and the J gene end by 7 bases; junction bases not matched to a gene: 6. From germline, CDR1 is SNHLY and CDR2 FYNNEI. There are 14 residues in the CDR3. The DNA for the CDR3 is TGTGCCAGCAGTTCAGGGGGCTTGGGTGAAAAACTGTTTTTT. This sequence encodes CASSSGGLGEKLFF.

This clone is a singleton in its sample. The chain carries TRBV7-9 and TRBJ2-7, with a weak D call TRBD1 (5 bases). CDR3 size: 15 residues. CDR1 is SEHNR and CDR2 is FQNEAQ in the germline V gene (reference sequence). Between the trimmed V and J ends, which lost 1 base and 5 bases, there was a span of 15 bases. CDR3 nucleotide sequence: TGTGCCAGCAGCTTAGGACGGCGACAGCTAGACGAGCAGTACTTC. Its translation is CASSLGRRQLDEQYF.

This clone was seen a few times. The chain employs TRBV7-2 and TRBJ1-3, with D possibly being TRBD1 (6 bases). There are 16 residues in the CDR3. Germline V CDR1 and CDR2: SGHTA, FQGNSA. Trimming stripped 3 bases from V and 4 bases from J, with 16 bases between. The chain's CDR3 is CASSFAPGTQGNTIYF. The CDR3 DNA sequence: TGTGCCAGCAGCTTCGCCCCCGGGACACAAGGAAACACCATATATTTT.

The rearrangement joins TRBV11-2 to TRBJ2-7, with D tentatively TRBD2 (5 bases). The CDR3 runs 14 residues. The germline V gene encodes CDR1 SGHAT and CDR2 FQNNGV. Trimming removed 6 bases from V and 4 bases from J, with 16 bases in between. The CDR3 is CASSRAGSVYEQYF. In DNA, the CDR3 is TGTGCCAGCAGTAGGGCTGGGAGTGTTTACGAGCAGTACTTC. Using reference TRBV11-2 and TRBJ2-7 for the parts outside the CDR3, the full variable domain is EAGVAQSPRYKIIEKRQSVAFWCNPISGHATLYWYQQILGQGPKLLIQFQNNGVVDDSQLPKDRFSAERLKGVDSTLKIQPAKLEDSAVYLCASSRAGSVYEQYFGPGTRLTVT.

The chain couples TRBV24-1 to TRBJ1-4; 9 positions agree with TRBD1. CDR1 KGHDR and CDR2 SFDVKD come from the germline V gene. The CDR3 consists of 15 residues. V dropped 3 bases and J dropped 10; count of bases not matched to a gene: 8. The CDR3 spells CATSDGTGRYGKLFF. The CDR3 DNA follows: TGTGCCACCAGTGATGGGACAGGGCGATATGGAAAACTGTTTTTT.